The sequence of this TCR beta chain was determined in a study of T cell responses to AZD1222 COVID-19 vaccine. Study-wide context: Second-dose timings of about 4 or about 12 weeks were pooled.

Notes on the study in general: Unmutated variant regions are reportedly targeted by nearly half of spike-specific TCRs. Baseline serostatus was positive in only a handful of AZD1222 recipients.

As concerns this clone: Its target is unknown.

This CDR3 has 15 residues. Germline CDR1 MNHEY, CDR2 SMNVEV (reference sequence). The germline V and J ends were trimmed by 2 bases and 0 bases, with 8 bases remaining between them. Profiling relied on immunoSEQ multiplex PCR, and the TCRdb table lists in-frame clones only, not all of them. The sample shows over 100,000 clones, about 93% of them seen only once. The source of this sequence is an adult in good health. The chain joins TRBV27 to TRBJ1-5; D ambiguous. The material was peripheral blood, obtained on day 0 of AZD1222 vaccination. In nucleotides, the CDR3 is TGTGCCAGCAGTTTAACCAGTATTAGCAATCAGCCCCAGCATTTT. This codes for CASSLTSISNQPQHF.